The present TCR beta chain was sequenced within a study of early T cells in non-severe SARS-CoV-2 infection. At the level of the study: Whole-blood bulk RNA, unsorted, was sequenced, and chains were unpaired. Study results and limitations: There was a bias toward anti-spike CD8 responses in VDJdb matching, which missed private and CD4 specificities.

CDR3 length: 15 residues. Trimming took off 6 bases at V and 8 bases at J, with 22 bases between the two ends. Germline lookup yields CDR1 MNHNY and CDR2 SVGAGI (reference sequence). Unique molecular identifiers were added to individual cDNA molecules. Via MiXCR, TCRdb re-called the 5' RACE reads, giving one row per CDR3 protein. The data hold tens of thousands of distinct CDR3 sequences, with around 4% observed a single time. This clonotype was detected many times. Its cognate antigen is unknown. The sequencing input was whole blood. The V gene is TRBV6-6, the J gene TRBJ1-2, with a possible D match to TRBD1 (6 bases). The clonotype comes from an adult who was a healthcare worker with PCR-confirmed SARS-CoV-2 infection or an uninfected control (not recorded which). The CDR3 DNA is TGTGCCAGCAGGTCTGACGGGACACTTACTGAGGGCTACACCTTC. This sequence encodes CASRSDGTLTEGYTF.